Described below is a single TCR beta chain sequence and its context. Authors' processing steps: Reference gene primer amplification yielded estimated nucleated cell counts. Using immunoSEQ multiplex PCR, the repertoire was profiled, and TCRdb retains in-frame clones only, with some absent. D and trimming were read from the DNA, whereas the V and J calls and clone size are those reported in that table. The sample consists of fewer than 250,000 clones, approximately 82% of them appearing once. Germline assignment: CDR1 MGHRA and CDR2 YSYEKL. The CDR3 covers 16 residues. V was pared by 3 bases and J by 8 bases, with 10 bases of the junction left unmatched. The data are from a study of blood T cell repertoires in COVID-19. Across the whole study: From the United States, Italy and Spain came samples of acute and convalescent COVID-19. Sources were T cells, B-cell-depleted T cells, or PBMCs; the material itself was cDNA or gDNA.

The sequenced material came from peripheral blood. The genes are TRBV4-1 and TRBJ2-1, with TRBD2 matching 10 bases. This TCR came from a man between 50 and 59 years old with active or convalescent COVID-19. CDR3 in amino acids: CASSHNPGLATHEQFF. In DNA, the CDR3 is TGCGCCAGCAGCCACAATCCGGGACTAGCGACCCATGAGCAGTTCTTC.